This T cell receptor beta chain was captured in a study of Graves' ophthalmopathy and Graves' hyperthyroidism. The sample holds a few counts of this clonotype. Amplified material comprised TCR beta CDR3 regions derived from RNA transcripts. Second-round multiplex PCR followed a first-round RT-PCR using HTBI primers. TCRdb re-analysed the multiplex PCR reads in MiXCR, keeping a single row per CDR3 protein. The sample has about 210,000 distinct CDR3 sequences, 29% seen once. Sequencing input: peripheral blood. The receptor comes from a man between 45 and 60 years old with Graves' ophthalmopathy.

CDR3 nucleotide sequence: TGTGCCAGCAGTGGGGGAATGGGCAGGCCGAACACTGAAGCTTTCTTT. Protein: CASSGGMGRPNTEAFF. The J gene is TRBJ1-1, the V gene TRBV6-1; D not certain. The V end was cut by 4 bases, the J end by 1 base, with 16 bases between. The CDR3 has 16 amino acids. The germline CDR1 and CDR2 sequences are MNHNS and SASEGT.